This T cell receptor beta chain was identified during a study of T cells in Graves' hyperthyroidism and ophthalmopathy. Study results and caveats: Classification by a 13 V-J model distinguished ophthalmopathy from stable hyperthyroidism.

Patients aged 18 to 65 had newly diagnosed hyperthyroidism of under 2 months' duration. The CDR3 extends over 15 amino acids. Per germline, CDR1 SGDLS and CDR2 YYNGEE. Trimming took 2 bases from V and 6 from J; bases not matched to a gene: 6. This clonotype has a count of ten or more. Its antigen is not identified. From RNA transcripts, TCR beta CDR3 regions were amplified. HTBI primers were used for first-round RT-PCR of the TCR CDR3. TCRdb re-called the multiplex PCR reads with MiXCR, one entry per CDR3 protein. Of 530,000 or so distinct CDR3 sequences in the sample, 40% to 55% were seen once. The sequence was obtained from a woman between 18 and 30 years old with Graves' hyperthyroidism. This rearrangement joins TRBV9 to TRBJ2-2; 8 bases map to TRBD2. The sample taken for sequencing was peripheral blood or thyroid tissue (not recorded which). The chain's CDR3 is CASSVYPGGSGELFF. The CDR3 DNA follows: TGTGCCAGCAGCGTTTACCCGGGAGGGTCCGGGGAGCTGTTTTTT.